This passage covers 10 T cell receptor beta chains from one sample sequenced in a study of identical twins (dated by TCRdb to 2015 to 2016). The library was obtained by 5' RACE. The reads were generated on an Illumina HiSeq 2000. In-frame beta chains were kept once TCRdb had trimmed the public reads at Q25 with fastp and called clones with MiXCR. Each CDR3 protein gets just one entry, which takes the most common genes and DNA from the rows behind it. The sample table shows 200,000 to 250,000 distinct CDR3 sequences, and 12% are seen once. Clones ranked in the top ten supply about 3.9% of the sample. These data also featured in a second study, about yellow fever vaccine responses in identical twins.

Input material: memory (CD45RO+) T cells sorted from blood. This specimen's cell subset or site label, per the study, means: CD45RO+ enriched T cells. These receptors were taken from a woman aged 18-30 years in good health.

J is TRBJ2-7 and V is TRBV19; perhaps D is TRBD1 or TRBD2 (5 bases each). V lost 2 bases and J lost 4, with 9 bases in between. CDR3 length: 13 residues. Germline-derived CDR1 and CDR2 are LNHDA and SQIVND (reference sequence). The CDR3 nucleotides read TGTGCCAGTAGTATACAGGGCGGGTACGAGCAGTACTTC. As protein: CASSIQGGYEQYF.

This clonotype has only a few counts. The gene calls are TRBV10-3 and TRBJ2-6; perhaps TRBD2 as D (7 bases). The CDR3 runs to 18 residues. Trimming removed 7 bases at V and 0 bases at J, with 19 bases between. Germline CDR1 reads ENHRY; CDR2 reads SYGVKD. For the CDR3, the DNA is TGTGCCATCACTCAAAGGGGGGGCGTTTTCTCTGGGGCCAACGTCCTGACTTTC. This translates into CAITQRGGVFSGANVLTF.

This chain joins TRBV3-1 and TRBJ1-4, with D tentatively TRBD1 (5 bases). CDR1 is LGHDT and CDR2 is YNNKEL in the germline V gene (reference sequence). The CDR3 spans 14 residues. Between the trimmed V and J ends, which lost 4 bases and 4 bases, there was a span of 10 bases. CDR3 coding DNA: TGTGCCAGCAGCCTAAGGGGCAGTAATGAAAAACTGTTTTTT. Its translation: CASSLRGSNEKLFF.

The chain is built from TRBV18 and TRBJ2-3; D call uncertain. In germline, CDR1 is KGHSH, CDR2 LQKENI. Trimming removed 5 bases at V and 4 bases at J, with 10 bases between. The CDR3 spans 13 residues. DNA for the CDR3: TGTGCCAGCTCAGCCGAACAGTCAGATACGCAGTATTTT. As protein: CASSAEQSDTQYF.

This chain joins TRBV5-1 and TRBJ2-5; 8 bases are a match to TRBD1. Germline V gene lookup returns CDR1 SGHRS and CDR2 YFSETQ. Unmatched junction bases numbered 2, after V lost 2 bases and J lost 5 bases. The CDR3 contains 13 residues. CDR3 DNA: TGCGCCAGCAGCTTCAGGGGGCCGGAGACCCAGTACTTC. Translated: CASSFRGPETQYF.

This clonotype was recorded at least ten times. The rearrangement joins TRBV12-3 or TRBV12-4 to TRBJ2-5; TRBD1 matches at 7 bases. CDR3 length: 12 amino acids. With V trimmed by 10 bases and J by 5 bases, 7 bases remained unmatched. CDR3 sequence reads: CATLGGAETQYF. CDR3 coding DNA: TGTGCCACCCTAGGGGGCGCGGAGACCCAGTACTTC.

The chain uses TRBV6-6 and TRBJ2-1; perhaps TRBD2 as D (6 bases). CDR3 length: 14 residues. Germline CDR1 is MNHNY and CDR2 is SVGAGI (reference sequence). Trimming removed 8 bases at V and 8 bases at J, with 19 bases between. The CDR3 bases are TGTGCCAGCGGTAGGGAACTAGCCGTGGATGAGCAGTTCTTC. Protein: CASGRELAVDEQFF.

This clonotype was detected only a few times. V gene TRBV15 combines with J gene TRBJ2-2; D uncertain. CDR1 is LNHNV, CDR2 YYDKDF, per germline (reference sequence). Trimming shortened V by 0 bases and J by 7 bases, and 15 bases separated the two germline ends. CDR3 length: 16 amino acids. DNA for the CDR3: TGTGCCACCAGCAGAGAACGGATGTGGGGAAGCGGGGAGCTGTTTTTT. Translating gives CATSRERMWGSGELFF. Using reference TRBV15 and TRBJ2-2 for the parts outside the CDR3, the full variable domain is DAMVIQNPRYQVTQFGKPVTLSCSQTLNHNVMYWYQQKSSQAPKLLFHYYDKDFNNEADTPDNFQSRRPNTSFCFLDIRSPGLGDTAMYLCATSRERMWGSGELFFGEGSRLTVL.

This clonotype came up many times. The chain carries TRBV12-3 or TRBV12-4 and TRBJ2-7; 9 bases align to TRBD1. The CDR3 consists of 14 residues. Unmatched junction bases numbered 10, after V lost 6 bases and J lost 7 bases. The CDR3 protein is CASRKEQGAREQYF. CDR3 in DNA: TGTGCCAGCAGGAAAGAACAGGGGGCTAGGGAGCAGTACTTC.

At least ten counts were recorded for this clonotype. V usage is TRBV5-1 and J usage is TRBJ2-1, with 12 bases lining up with TRBD2. V dropped 4 bases and J dropped 7; count of bases not matched to a gene: 3. CDR3 length: 14 amino acids. The germline CDR1 and CDR2 sequences are SGHRS and YFSETQ. For the CDR3, the DNA is TGCGCCAGCAGCCCTAGCGGGGGGGCGAATGAGCAGTTCTTC. Translated: CASSPSGGANEQFF. Full variable domain (outside the CDR3, taken from reference TRBV5-1 and TRBJ2-1): KAGVTQTPRYLIKTRGQQVTLSCSPISGHRSVSWYQQTPGQGLQFLFEYFSETQRNKGNFPGRFSGRQFSNSRSEMNVSTLELGDSALYLCASSPSGGANEQFFGPGTRLTVL.